This T cell receptor beta chain emerged from a study of multiple sclerosis patients with progressive multifocal leukoencephalopathy. Trimming shortened V by 0 bases and J by 8 bases, and 15 bases separated the two germline ends. This CDR3 spans 15 amino acids. CDR1 is SGDLS, CDR2 YYNGEE, per germline. The data were produced by immunoSEQ multiplex PCR, yet TCRdb's version contains in-frame clones alone and is incomplete. The table records roughly 34,000 clones, more than 85% of them present only once. Time point meaning: time of PML onset. The receptor comes from a human donor with progressive multifocal leukoencephalopathy. The chain has TRBV9 and TRBJ2-1; no clear D gene. The source material was PBMCs, sampled from a patient treated with natalizumab. CDR3 in amino acids: CASSVEPRLWDEQFF. CDR3 nucleotide sequence: TGTGCCAGCAGCGTAGAACCCCGCTTGTGGGATGAGCAGTTCTTC.